This T cell receptor (beta chain) was recovered during a study of T cells after yellow fever vaccination. Study outcomes and limitations: Subsequent to the booster, the majority of primary-vaccination clones reappeared (less than 97% CD4, about 90% CD8). High-abundance clonotypes from the bulk population could contaminate FACS-sorted repertoires.

The CDR3 has 17 residues. Per germline, CDR1 LGHNA and CDR2 YSLEER. The trim removed 0 bases at V and 2 bases at J, leaving 5 bases unmatched. In its sample, this clonotype was seen many times. Its target is unknown. TCRdb itself ran the 5' RACE reads through MiXCR, one entry per CDR3 protein. The repertoire holds 60,000 or so distinct CDR3 sequences, with more than 5.5% as singletons. The receptor was derived from a man aged 18 to 29 who received the YFV17D yellow fever vaccine. The chain carries TRBV4-3 and TRBJ1-4; TRBD1 matches 8 bases. The sample consisted of CD8+ T cells sorted from PBMCs, taken on the day of the first yellow fever vaccination. CDR3 protein: CASSQDRGRPTNEKLFF. CDR3 bases: TGCGCCAGCAGCCAAGACAGGGGGCGGCCGACTAATGAAAAACTGTTTTTT.